One sample yielded the 24 T cell receptor beta chains listed below, sequenced in a study of blood T cell repertoires in COVID-19. Clones were read by immunoSEQ multiplex PCR, and TCRdb kept only the in-frame ones, dropping some. Of just over 300,000 clones in the sample, roughly 86% are singletons; the top ten hold less than 2%. Sequenced: peripheral blood. These receptors all come from a woman aged 30 to 39 with COVID-19, enrolled during active disease.

The chain has TRBV11-2 and TRBJ2-1; 9 bases agree with TRBD2. The CDR3 has 17 amino acids. The germline V gene has CDR1 SGHAT and CDR2 FQNNGV. After removal of 5 bases from V and 2 bases from J, the junction contained 10 bases not matched to a gene. CDR3 sequence: CASSPRPTSGAYNEQFF. The CDR3 nucleotides read TGTGCCAGCAGCCCAAGACCGACTAGCGGTGCCTACAATGAGCAGTTCTTC.

The chain is built from TRBV10-2 and TRBJ2-5; possible D gene TRBD2, 6 bases. The CDR3 spans 15 residues. The germline gives CDR1 WSHSY, CDR2 SAAADI. Trimming removed 1 base from V and 3 bases from J, with 12 bases in between. Written as DNA, the CDR3 is TGCGCCAGCAGTGAGTTCGTGGGGGGAAAAGAGACCCAGTACTTC. This translates into CASSEFVGGKETQYF.

The chain joins TRBV4-2 to TRBJ2-4, with TRBD2 identical over 7 bases. This CDR3 is built from 16 residues. Germline V gene sequence: CDR1 LGHNA, CDR2 YNFKEQ. J gave up 3 bases and V 1 base, and 6 bases lay outside the gene matches. The CDR3 DNA sequence: TGTGCCAGCAGCCAAGTTGTGGGGGAGGGCAAAAACATTCAGTACTTC. The encoded protein is CASSQVVGEGKNIQYF.

This chain uses TRBV4-1 with TRBJ1-4; 9 nucleotides match TRBD1. J gave up 8 bases and V 2 bases, and 9 bases lay outside the gene matches. This CDR3 has 16 amino acids. Germline-derived CDR1 and CDR2 are MGHRA and YSYEKL. The CDR3 region has the DNA TGCGCCAGCAGCCAAAAACTACAGGGGGCTAGAGAAAAACTGTTTTTT. It codes for CASSQKLQGAREKLFF.

This chain connects TRBV9 to TRBJ2-5, with D maybe TRBD2 (6 bases). Germline CDR1 reads SGDLS; CDR2 reads YYNGEE. The CDR3 loop spans 15 amino acids. Trimming left V 0 bases short and J 3 bases short, with 12 bases between. CDR3 in amino acids: CASSVGGGDKETQYF. In DNA form, the CDR3 reads TGTGCCAGCAGCGTAGGTGGAGGGGATAAAGAGACCCAGTACTTC.

V gene TRBV5-5 combines with J gene TRBJ2-7; D might be TRBD2 (5 bases). This CDR3 region has 12 residues. Per germline, CDR1 SGHKS and CDR2 YYEKEE (reference sequence). The V end lost 3 bases, the J end lost 5 bases, and 9 bases lay between the germline ends. CDR3 sequence: CASSSLGDEQYF. The CDR3 region has the DNA TGTGCCAGCAGCTCCCTCGGGGACGAGCAGTACTTC.

A single count supports this clone. The V gene is TRBV18, the J gene TRBJ1-1; tentatively, D is TRBD1 (6 bases). The CDR3 loop spans 18 amino acids. Trimming left V 1 base short and J 5 bases short, with 23 bases between. Germline V gene data show CDR1 as KGHSH and CDR2 as LQKENI. The CDR3 loop reads CASSPRLTVGDTGTEAFF. CDR3 bases: TGTGCCAGCTCACCACGTTTAACCGTTGGGGACACTGGGACTGAAGCTTTCTTT.

The chain recombines TRBV28 with TRBJ1-1; D remains ambiguous. Germline V lookup: CDR1 MDHEN, CDR2 SYDVKM. The CDR3 sequence is 12 residues long. V lost 3 bases and J 6 bases, leaving 8 bases between the germline ends. CDR3 sequence: CASSLSFSEAFF. In nucleotides, the CDR3 is TGTGCCAGCAGTTTGAGCTTCTCTGAAGCTTTCTTT.

This clone has a single count. This chain links TRBV18 with TRBJ1-2; 8 nucleotides agree with TRBD1. This CDR3 has 16 amino acids. Germline V gene data show CDR1 as KGHSH and CDR2 as LQKENI. V lost 2 bases to trimming and J lost 4 bases; unmatched junction nucleotides: 9. The CDR3 sequence is CASSPIGQGPLYGYTF. For the CDR3, the DNA is TGTGCCAGCTCACCAATTGGACAGGGACCCCTCTATGGCTACACCTTC.

The rearrangement links TRBV7-2 to TRBJ1-1; 8 bases map to TRBD1. Germline CDR1 is SGHTA and CDR2 is FQGNSA. Trimming removed 5 bases from V and 5 bases from J; junction bases left unmatched: 10. CDR3 length: 15 residues. CDR3 sequence (DNA): TGTGCCAGCAGCCTACAGGGGGGAGTTGGGACTGAAGCTTTCTTT. Protein sequence: CASSLQGGVGTEAFF.

The rearrangement uses TRBV4-1 and TRBJ2-7, with 12 bases that match TRBD1. The CDR3 consists of 15 residues. Germline CDR1 and CDR2: MGHRA and YSYEKL. J lost 6 bases, V lost 4 bases, and 7 bases had no gene match. The chain's CDR3 is CASSPGDRGHVEQYF. In nucleotides, the CDR3 is TGCGCCAGCAGCCCAGGGGACAGGGGGCATGTCGAGCAGTACTTC.

The chain carries TRBV9 and TRBJ2-1; D may be TRBD2 (6 bases). The germline gives CDR1 SGDLS, CDR2 YYNGEE. V gave up 4 bases and J gave up 13 bases, with 18 bases separating them. The CDR3 spans 13 residues. CDR3 amino acids: CASSLDSRERQFF. The CDR3 DNA follows: TGTGCCAGCAGCCTCGACTCGCGGGAACGACAGTTCTTC.

The chain couples TRBV6-2 or TRBV6-3 to TRBJ1-2; 7 nucleotides match TRBD1. With 5 bases clipped from V and 2 bases from J, the junction kept 8 bases outside the gene matches. Germline CDR1 reads MNHEY; CDR2 reads SVGEGT. CDR3 length: 15 amino acids. In DNA, the CDR3 is TGTGCCAGCAGTCCCCGAGGGGGCGCAAACTATGGCTACACCTTC. Protein: CASSPRGGANYGYTF.

The chain employs TRBV6-2 or TRBV6-3 and TRBJ2-3; 10 nucleotides match TRBD2. The CDR3 runs 15 residues. V lost 5 bases and J lost 4; bases outside the gene matches: 6. Germline CDR1 and CDR2: MNHEY and SVGEGT. CDR3 sequence: CASSHSGGAPDTQYF. The CDR3 DNA is TGTGCCAGCAGTCACAGCGGGGGGGCCCCAGATACGCAGTATTTT.

The rearrangement links TRBV6-8 to TRBJ1-5; no definite D call. V lost 8 bases, J lost 7 bases, and 12 bases lay in between. Germline CDR1 and CDR2: MNHGY and SAAAGT. The CDR3 consists of 12 residues. The CDR3: CASGPPGQPQHF. DNA for the CDR3: TGTGCCAGCGGCCCTCCGGGGCAGCCCCAGCATTTT.

V and J are TRBV7-9 and TRBJ2-5; 7 nucleotides line up with TRBD1. Germline V gives CDR1 SEHNR, CDR2 FQNEAQ (reference sequence). J lost 4 bases, V lost 1 base, and 6 bases had no gene match. The CDR3 consists of 15 residues. The CDR3 region is CASSLGQGAPETQYF. DNA for the CDR3: TGTGCCAGCAGCTTAGGACAGGGCGCGCCAGAGACCCAGTACTTC.

This clone came up once. The chain uses TRBV11-2 and TRBJ2-1; 7 bases are shared with TRBD1. This CDR3 contains 14 residues. Germline V CDR1 and CDR2: SGHAT, FQNNGV. After removal of 3 bases from V and 5 bases from J, the junction contained 4 bases not matched to a gene. Here the CDR3 DNA reads TGTGCCAGCAGCTTCGACAGGGTCAACAATGAGCAGTTCTTC. Translating it yields CASSFDRVNNEQFF.

This clone showed up just once. The chain uses TRBV3-1 (or the pseudogene TRBV3-2) and TRBJ2-5; D may be TRBD2 (6 bases). V shed 5 bases and J shed 3 bases, with 25 bases lying between them. The CDR3 length is 18 residues. CDR1 is LGHDT, CDR2 YNNKEL, per germline (reference sequence). The CDR3 is CASSSRVADRALKETQYF. The CDR3 nucleotides read TGTGCCAGCAGCTCCCGGGTAGCGGACCGCGCCCTTAAAGAGACCCAGTACTTC.

The chain is built from TRBV4-2 and TRBJ1-2, with 7 positions matching TRBD1. Germline V gene data show CDR1 as LGHNA and CDR2 as YNFKEQ. The V segment lost 0 bases and the J segment 7 bases; nucleotides outside the gene matches: 5. This CDR3 has 14 amino acids. The CDR3 here is CASSQEQGWGGYTF. In DNA, the CDR3 is TGTGCCAGCAGCCAAGAACAGGGGTGGGGTGGCTACACCTTC.

V gene TRBV6-2 or TRBV6-3 combines with J gene TRBJ2-2; the D gene is possibly TRBD1 (5 bases). V lost 2 bases, J lost 6 bases, and 13 bases lay in between. The CDR3 consists of 15 residues. CDR1 is MNHEY and CDR2 is SVGEGT in the germline V gene. CDR3 nucleotides: TGTGCCAGCAGTTACGGGGCCCCGGGCCCCGGGGAGCTGTTTTTT. Translation gives CASSYGAPGPGELFF.

The chain carries TRBV24-1 and TRBJ2-3, with 10 positions matching TRBD2. The CDR3 extends over 18 amino acids. From germline, CDR1 is KGHDR and CDR2 SFDVKD. The V gene end was trimmed by 7 bases and the J gene end by 0 bases; junction bases not matched to a gene: 12. The CDR3 spells CATSQASGGTSSTDTQYF. The CDR3 bases are TGTGCCACCAGCCAAGCTAGCGGGGGAACCTCTAGCACAGATACGCAGTATTTT.

The chain combines TRBV5-6 with TRBJ1-2, with 12 positions matching TRBD1. The CDR3 totals 17 residues. Germline assignment: CDR1 SGHDT and CDR2 YYEEEE. V dropped 3 bases and J dropped 3; count of bases not matched to a gene: 9. CDR3 nucleotides: TGTGCCAGCAGCTCAGAGGGACAGGGGGCGTGGGACTATGGCTACACCTTC. Encoded protein: CASSSEGQGAWDYGYTF.

V usage is TRBV27 and J usage is TRBJ2-7; 8 nucleotides agree with TRBD1. Germline assignment: CDR1 MNHEY and CDR2 SMNVEV (reference sequence). With 5 bases clipped from V and 4 bases from J, the junction kept 7 bases outside the gene matches. The CDR3 has 14 amino acids. The CDR3 bases are TGTGCCAGCAGTCCGTCGGGACAGGCATACGAGCAGTACTTC. It codes for CASSPSGQAYEQYF.

The sample holds a few counts of this clone. The chain uses TRBV4-2 and TRBJ2-1; 12 positions agree with TRBD2. The germline CDR1 and CDR2 sequences are LGHNA and YNFKEQ. Unmatched junction bases numbered 8, after V lost 5 bases and J lost 6 bases. The CDR3 is 16 amino acids. CDR3 sequence: CASSTRLAGEGNEQFF. The CDR3 DNA is TGTGCCAGCAGCACCCGACTAGCGGGGGAGGGCAATGAGCAGTTCTTC.